This is a list of T cell receptor beta chains from one sample in a study of T cells expressing NK-cell markers. TCRdb reprocessed the 5' RACE reads and keeps a single row for each CDR3 protein, giving no DNA. The table for this sample gives about 410,000 distinct CDR3 sequences. The material sequenced was blood T cells: a sorted CD56 or NKG2C T cell subset, CD4+ or CD8+ T cells, or bulk PBMC T cells (not recorded which). The receptors stem from a woman in her 50s in good health. Each CDR3 is given with its conserved first and last residue. The order of the fields is V gene, J gene, CDR3 protein.

V: TRBV20-1; J: TRBJ2-5; CDR3: CSAILGTSYQETQYF
V: TRBV18; J: TRBJ2-7; CDR3: CASSPRSVSYEQYF
V: TRBV10-3; J: TRBJ1-2; CDR3: CAISEVQGYGYTF
V: TRBV20-1; J: TRBJ2-1; CDR3: CSAHQLLSSYNEQFF
V: TRBV2; J: TRBJ2-5; CDR3: CASKDLRRETQYF
V: TRBV9; J: TRBJ2-3; CDR3: CASSVGIRTSGYTDTQYF
V: TRBV27; J: TRBJ1-2; CDR3: CATREGGRYGYTF
V: TRBV6-1; J: TRBJ1-5; CDR3: CASSVGQGHNQPQHF
V: TRBV7-8; J: TRBJ1-5; CDR3: CASSLGQANQPQHF
V: TRBV21-1; J: TRBJ1-4; CDR3: CASSTRGPLPWLSNLFF
V: TRBV20-1; J: TRBJ2-2; CDR3: CSASTGGHTGELFF
V: TRBV9; J: TRBJ2-1; CDR3: CASSNSVGGGWEQFF
V: TRBV5-1; J: TRBJ2-1; CDR3: CASSLALAGLEQFF
V: TRBV2; J: TRBJ2-3; CDR3: CASGSPATDTQYF
V: TRBV11-2; J: TRBJ2-2; CDR3: CASSFRVFDTGELFF
V: TRBV6-5; J: TRBJ1-6; CDR3: CASSYGDRSSYNSPLHF
V: TRBV7-9; J: TRBJ2-3; CDR3: CASSLGRFTPDTQYF
V: TRBV7-9; J: TRBJ2-2; CDR3: CASSLKPTGELFF
V: TRBV12-3/TRBV12-4; J: TRBJ2-3; CDR3: CATGLSTDTQYF
V: TRBV20-1; J: TRBJ2-3; CDR3: CSAPPSGRVWSTQYF
V: TRBV12-3/TRBV12-4; J: TRBJ2-3; CDR3: CASSPRVGTDTQYF
V: TRBV19; J: TRBJ2-1; CDR3: CASSKMTSPISYNEQFF
V: TRBV7-9; J: TRBJ2-1; CDR3: CASSLGIAGGPYNEQFF
V: TRBV12-3/TRBV12-4; J: TRBJ1-1; CDR3: CASSFDRGLNTEAFF
V: TRBV6-2/TRBV6-3; J: TRBJ2-4; CDR3: CASSTPTRNIQYF
V: TRBV3-1; J: TRBJ1-3; CDR3: CASSHRDRGNTIYF
V: TRBV6-6; J: TRBJ1-1; CDR3: CASSRPGQNTEAFF
V: TRBV4-1; J: TRBJ2-1; CDR3: CASSQEGTRVHNEQFF
V: TRBV23-1; J: TRBJ2-4; CDR3: CASFPLGIAKNIQYF
V: TRBV7-2; J: TRBJ2-1; CDR3: CASSFATGGPGDEQFF
V: TRBV5-1; J: TRBJ2-1; CDR3: CASSPEGAGGPFSEQFF
V: TRBV12-3/TRBV12-4; J: TRBJ2-6; CDR3: CASRTSGANVLTF
V: TRBV6-1; J: TRBJ2-2; CDR3: CASGAGQANTGELFF
V: TRBV6-4; J: TRBJ2-3; CDR3: CASSGQDTDTQYF
V: TRBV7-9; J: TRBJ1-2; CDR3: CASSSLTGGGYTF
V: TRBV5-1; J: TRBJ2-1; CDR3: CASSLAGTSPFF
V: TRBV27; J: TRBJ2-2; CDR3: CASSLPNRGELFF
V: TRBV5-1; J: TRBJ2-2; CDR3: CASSLANTERGGELFF
V: TRBV6-4; J: TRBJ2-1; CDR3: CASSESSGYNEQFF
V: TRBV11-3; J: TRBJ1-3; CDR3: CASSKGRISGNTIYF
V: TRBV24-1; J: TRBJ2-2; CDR3: CATRSSGTTGELFF